This T cell receptor (beta chain) was found in a study of T cell repertoires in cytomegalovirus infection. On the study more broadly: Alongside well-studied HLA-B-restricted CMV epitopes, recently identified HLA-C-restricted CMV epitopes were also used. An indication of both CMV infection and matching HLA type came from public TCR beta signatures. Whole-study results and caveats: There were carriers of CMV plus the relevant HLA, and cumulative public TCR beta family frequency identified them. The ex vivo response was dominated by HLA-C-restricted CMV-specific TCR beta clonotypes.

This clonotype was observed a handful of times. Its antigen is not known. One end of the junction varies from germline; a read error may be responsible. Germline CDR1 and CDR2: ENHRY and SYGVKD. The CDR3 runs 13 residues. TCRdb independently ran MiXCR on the reads; one entry per CDR3 protein. The sample yields hundreds of thousands of distinct CDR3 sequences, 33% seen once. The TCR was taken from a human donor in good health (CMV status not recorded). Some clones in this sample may be carry-over from other donors' samples. Sequencing was performed on cultured PBMCs, taken from culture after CMV antigen stimulation. The chain is built from TRBV10-3 and TRBJ2-7, with D possibly matching TRBD1 (5 bases). For the CDR3, the DNA is TGTGCCATCAGTGAGAGTTATGACGACAGCTTGTGTTTC. Translation gives CAISESYDDSLCF.